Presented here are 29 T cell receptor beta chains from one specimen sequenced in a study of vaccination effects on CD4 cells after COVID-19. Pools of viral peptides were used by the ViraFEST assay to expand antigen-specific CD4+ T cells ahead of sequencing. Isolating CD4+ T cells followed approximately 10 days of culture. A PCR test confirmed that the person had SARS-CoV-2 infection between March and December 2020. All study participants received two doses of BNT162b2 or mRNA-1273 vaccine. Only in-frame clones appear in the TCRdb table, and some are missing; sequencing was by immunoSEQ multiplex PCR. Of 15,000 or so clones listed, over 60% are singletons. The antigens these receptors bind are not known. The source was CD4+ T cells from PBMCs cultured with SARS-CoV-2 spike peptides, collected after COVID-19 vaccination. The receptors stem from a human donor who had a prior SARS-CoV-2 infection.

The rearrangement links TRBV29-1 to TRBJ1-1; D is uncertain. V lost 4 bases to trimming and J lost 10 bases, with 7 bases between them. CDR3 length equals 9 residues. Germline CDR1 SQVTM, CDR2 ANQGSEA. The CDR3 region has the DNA TGCAGCGTTGGGAGTGGAGCTTTCTTT. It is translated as CSVGSGAFF.

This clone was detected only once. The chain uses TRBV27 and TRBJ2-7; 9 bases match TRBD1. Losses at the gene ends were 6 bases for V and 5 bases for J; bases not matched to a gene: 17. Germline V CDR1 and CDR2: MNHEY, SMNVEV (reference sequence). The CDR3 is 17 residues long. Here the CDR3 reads CASSPSSAGTGWHEQYF. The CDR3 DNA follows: TGTGCCAGCAGCCCATCTTCCGCCGGGACAGGGTGGCACGAGCAGTACTTC.

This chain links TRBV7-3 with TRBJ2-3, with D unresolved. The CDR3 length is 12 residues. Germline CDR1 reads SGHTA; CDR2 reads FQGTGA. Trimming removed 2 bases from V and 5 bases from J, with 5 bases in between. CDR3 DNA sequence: TGTGCCAGCAGCTTATATCAAGATACGCAGTATTTT. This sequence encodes CASSLYQDTQYF. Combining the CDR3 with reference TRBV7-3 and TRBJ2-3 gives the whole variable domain GAGVSQTPSNKVTEKGKYVELRCDPISGHTALYWYRQSLGQGPEFLIYFQGTGAADDSGLPNDRFFAVRPEGSVSTLKIQRTERGDSAVYLCASSLYQDTQYFGPGTRLTVL.

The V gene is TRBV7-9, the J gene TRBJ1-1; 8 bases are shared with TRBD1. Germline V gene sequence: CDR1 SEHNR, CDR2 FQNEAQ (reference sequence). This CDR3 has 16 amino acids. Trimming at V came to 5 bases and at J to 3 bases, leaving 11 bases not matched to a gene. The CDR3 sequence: CASSPRRDRIYTEAFF. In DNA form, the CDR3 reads TGTGCCAGCAGCCCCCGCCGGGACAGGATATACACTGAAGCTTTCTTT.

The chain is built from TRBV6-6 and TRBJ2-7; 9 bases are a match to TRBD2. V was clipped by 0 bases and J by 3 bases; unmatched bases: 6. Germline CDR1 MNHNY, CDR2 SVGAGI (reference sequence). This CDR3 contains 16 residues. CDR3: CASSYSGLAIDYEQYF. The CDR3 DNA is TGTGCCAGCAGTTACTCAGGACTAGCGATAGACTACGAGCAGTACTTC.

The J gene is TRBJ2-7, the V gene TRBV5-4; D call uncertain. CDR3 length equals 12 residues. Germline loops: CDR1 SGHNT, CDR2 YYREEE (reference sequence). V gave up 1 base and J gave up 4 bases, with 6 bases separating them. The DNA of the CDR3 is TGTGCCAGCAGCTTGCTAGGTTACGAGCAGTACTTC. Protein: CASSLLGYEQYF. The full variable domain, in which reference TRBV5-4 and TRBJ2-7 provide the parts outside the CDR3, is ETGVTQSPTHLIKTRGQQVTLRCSSQSGHNTVSWYQQALGQGPQFIFQYYREEENGRGNFPPRFSGLQFPNYSSELNVNALELDDSALYLCASSLLGYEQYFGPGTRLTVT.

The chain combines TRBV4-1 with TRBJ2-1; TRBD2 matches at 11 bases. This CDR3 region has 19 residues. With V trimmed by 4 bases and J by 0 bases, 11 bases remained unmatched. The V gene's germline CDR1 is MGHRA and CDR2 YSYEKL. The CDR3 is CASSLIYGTSGSSYNEQFF. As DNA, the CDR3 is TGCGCCAGCAGCCTGATATATGGGACTAGCGGAAGCTCCTACAATGAGCAGTTCTTC.

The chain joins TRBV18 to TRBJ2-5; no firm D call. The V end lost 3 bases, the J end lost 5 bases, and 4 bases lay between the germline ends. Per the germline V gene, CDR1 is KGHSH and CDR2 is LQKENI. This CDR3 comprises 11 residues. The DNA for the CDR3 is TGTGCCAGCTCACCGGCTGAGACCCAGTACTTC. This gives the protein CASSPAETQYF.

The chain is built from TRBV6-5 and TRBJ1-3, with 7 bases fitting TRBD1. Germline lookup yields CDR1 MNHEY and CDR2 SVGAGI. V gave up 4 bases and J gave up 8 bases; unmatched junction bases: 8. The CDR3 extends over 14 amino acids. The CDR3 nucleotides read TGTGCCAGCAGTTTCGGGACAGCATTTGACACCATATATTTT. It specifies CASSFGTAFDTIYF.

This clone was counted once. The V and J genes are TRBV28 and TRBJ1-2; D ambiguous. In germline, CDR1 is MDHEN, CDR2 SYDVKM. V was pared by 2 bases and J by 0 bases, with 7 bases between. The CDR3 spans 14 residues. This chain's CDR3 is CASSLSTANYGYTF. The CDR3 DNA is TGTGCCAGCAGTTTAAGCACGGCTAACTATGGCTACACCTTC.

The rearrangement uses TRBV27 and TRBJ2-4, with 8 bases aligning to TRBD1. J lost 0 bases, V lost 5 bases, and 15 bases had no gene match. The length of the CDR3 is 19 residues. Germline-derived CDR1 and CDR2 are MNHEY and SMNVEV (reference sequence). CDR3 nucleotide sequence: TGTGCCAGCAGTAAACGGGACAGGTTCATTGAGACAGCCAAAAACATTCAGTACTTC. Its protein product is CASSKRDRFIETAKNIQYF.

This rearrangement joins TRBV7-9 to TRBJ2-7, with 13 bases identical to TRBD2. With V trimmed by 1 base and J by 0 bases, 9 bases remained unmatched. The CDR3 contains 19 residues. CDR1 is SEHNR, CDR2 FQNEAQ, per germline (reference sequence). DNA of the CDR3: TGTGCCAGCAGCTTAGAGCGGACTAGCGGGGGCCGAAGCTCCTACGAGCAGTACTTC. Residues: CASSLERTSGGRSSYEQYF.

The CDR3: CASSYTTDRGGANVLTF. The CDR3 region has the DNA TGTGCCAGCAGTTACACGACCGACAGGGGTGGGGCCAACGTCCTGACTTTC. V usage is TRBV25-1 and J usage is TRBJ2-6, with 8 bases that match TRBD1. The CDR3 consists of 17 residues. Germline assignment: CDR1 MGHDK and CDR2 SYGVNS. With V trimmed by 5 bases and J by 3 bases, 9 bases remained unmatched.

The CDR3 sequence: CSAGPSDTQYF. CDR3 DNA: TGCAGTGCCGGACCATCAGATACGCAGTATTTT. The genes are TRBV20-1 and TRBJ2-3; D is unresolved. Trimming removed 6 bases at V and 4 bases at J, with 8 bases between. The CDR3 consists of 11 residues. Germline CDR1 and CDR2: DFQATT and SNEGSKA (reference sequence).

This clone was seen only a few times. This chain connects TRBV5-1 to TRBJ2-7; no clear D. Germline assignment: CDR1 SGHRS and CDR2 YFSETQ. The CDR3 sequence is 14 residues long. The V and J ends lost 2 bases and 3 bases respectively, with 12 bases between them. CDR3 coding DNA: TGCGCCAGCAGCTTACTGACTGGTAACTACGAGCAGTACTTC. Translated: CASSLLTGNYEQYF.

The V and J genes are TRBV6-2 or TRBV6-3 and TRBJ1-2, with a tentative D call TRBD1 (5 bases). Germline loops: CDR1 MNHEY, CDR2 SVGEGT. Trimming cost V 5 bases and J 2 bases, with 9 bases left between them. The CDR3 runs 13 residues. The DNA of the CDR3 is TGTGCCAGCAGTGGGACGGGGAACTATGGCTACACCTTC. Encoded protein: CASSGTGNYGYTF.

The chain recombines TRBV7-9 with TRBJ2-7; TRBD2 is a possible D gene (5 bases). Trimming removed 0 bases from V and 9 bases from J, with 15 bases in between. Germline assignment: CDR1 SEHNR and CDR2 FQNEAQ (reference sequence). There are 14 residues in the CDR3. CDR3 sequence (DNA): TGTGCCAGCAGCTTAGCTACAGCGGACCTAGGGCAGTACTTC. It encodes CASSLATADLGQYF.

CDR3 sequence: CASSLREGLYNEQFF. In DNA form, the CDR3 reads TGTGCCAGCAGCTTACGTGAGGGCCTTTACAATGAGCAGTTCTTC. The chain employs TRBV11-2 and TRBJ2-1, with D possibly matching TRBD2 (5 bases). The V end lost 2 bases, the J end lost 4 bases, and 12 bases lay between the germline ends. The length of the CDR3 is 15 residues. From germline, CDR1 is SGHAT and CDR2 FQNNGV.

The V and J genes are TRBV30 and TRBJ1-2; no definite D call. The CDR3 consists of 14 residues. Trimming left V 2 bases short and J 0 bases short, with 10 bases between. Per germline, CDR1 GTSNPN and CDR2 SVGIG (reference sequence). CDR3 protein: CAWSRTVANYGYTF. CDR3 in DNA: TGTGCCTGGAGTAGGACGGTAGCTAACTATGGCTACACCTTC.

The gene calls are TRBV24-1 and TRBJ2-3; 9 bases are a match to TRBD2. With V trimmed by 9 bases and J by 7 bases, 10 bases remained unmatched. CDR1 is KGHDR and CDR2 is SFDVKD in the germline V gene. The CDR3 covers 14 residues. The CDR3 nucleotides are TGTGCCACCGGTAAGACTAGCGGCCCTCATACGCAGTATTTT. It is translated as CATGKTSGPHTQYF.

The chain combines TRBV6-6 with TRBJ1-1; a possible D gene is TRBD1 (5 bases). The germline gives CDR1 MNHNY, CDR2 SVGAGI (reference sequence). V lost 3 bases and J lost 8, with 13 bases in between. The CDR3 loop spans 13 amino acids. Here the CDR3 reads CASSYGTHREAFF. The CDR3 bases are TGTGCCAGCAGTTATGGGACCCATCGGGAAGCTTTCTTT.

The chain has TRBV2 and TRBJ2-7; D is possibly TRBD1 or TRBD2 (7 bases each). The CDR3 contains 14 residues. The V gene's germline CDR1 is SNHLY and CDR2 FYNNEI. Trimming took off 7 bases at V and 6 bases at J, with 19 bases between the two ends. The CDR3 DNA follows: TGTGCCAGCACCGCCCAGGGGGGGTCGGGCGAGCAGTACTTC. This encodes CASTAQGGSGEQYF.

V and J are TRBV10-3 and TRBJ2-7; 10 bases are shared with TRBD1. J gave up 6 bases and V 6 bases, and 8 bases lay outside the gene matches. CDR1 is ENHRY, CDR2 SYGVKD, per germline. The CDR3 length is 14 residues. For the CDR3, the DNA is TGTGCCATCAGGGAAAGGACAGGGGGGCTCGAGCAGTACTTC. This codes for CAIRERTGGLEQYF.

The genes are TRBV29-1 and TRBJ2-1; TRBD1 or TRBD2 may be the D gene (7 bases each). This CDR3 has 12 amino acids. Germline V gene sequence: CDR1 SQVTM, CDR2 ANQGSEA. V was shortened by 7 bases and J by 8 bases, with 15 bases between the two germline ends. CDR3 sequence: CSGQGGAHEQFF. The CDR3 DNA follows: TGCAGCGGTCAGGGGGGGGCCCATGAGCAGTTCTTC.

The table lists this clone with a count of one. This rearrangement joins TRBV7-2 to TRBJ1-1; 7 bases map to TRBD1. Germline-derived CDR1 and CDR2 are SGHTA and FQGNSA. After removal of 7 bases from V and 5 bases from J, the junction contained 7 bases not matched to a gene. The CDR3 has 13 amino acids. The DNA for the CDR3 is TGTGCCAGCACAGGGGGAAGTGGGACTGAAGCTTTCTTT. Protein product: CASTGGSGTEAFF. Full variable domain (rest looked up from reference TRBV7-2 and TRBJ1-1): GAGVSQSPSNKVTEKGKDVELRCDPISGHTALYWYRQSLGQGLEFLIYFQGNSAPDKSGLPSDRFSAERTGGSVSTLTIQRTQQEDSAVYLCASTGGSGTEAFFGQGTRLTVV.

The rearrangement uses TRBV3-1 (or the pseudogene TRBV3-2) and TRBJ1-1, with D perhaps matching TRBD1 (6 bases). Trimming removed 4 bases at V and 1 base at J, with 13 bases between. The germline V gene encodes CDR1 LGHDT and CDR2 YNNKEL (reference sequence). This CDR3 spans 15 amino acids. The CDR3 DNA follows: TGTGCCAGCAGCCCCCGCGACAGGCCGAACACTGAAGCTTTCTTT. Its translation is CASSPRDRPNTEAFF.

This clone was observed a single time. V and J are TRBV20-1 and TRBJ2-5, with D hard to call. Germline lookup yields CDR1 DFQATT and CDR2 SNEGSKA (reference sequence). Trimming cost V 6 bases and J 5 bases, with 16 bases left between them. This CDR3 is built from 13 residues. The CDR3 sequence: CSASARSGETQYF. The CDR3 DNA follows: TGCAGTGCCAGTGCCAGGTCCGGGGAGACCCAGTACTTC.

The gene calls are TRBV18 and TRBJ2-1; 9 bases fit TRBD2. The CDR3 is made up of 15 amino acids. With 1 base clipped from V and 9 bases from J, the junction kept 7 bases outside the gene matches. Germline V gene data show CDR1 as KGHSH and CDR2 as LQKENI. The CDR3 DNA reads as TGTGCCAGCTCACCACGGCGGGGGGGCCAAGGTGAGCAGTTCTTC. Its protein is CASSPRRGGQGEQFF.

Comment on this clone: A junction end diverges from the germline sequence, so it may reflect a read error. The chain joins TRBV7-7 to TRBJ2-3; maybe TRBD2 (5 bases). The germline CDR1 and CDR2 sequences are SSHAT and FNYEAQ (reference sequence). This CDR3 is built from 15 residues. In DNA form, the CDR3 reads TGTGCTAGCAGCTTCGGGAATAGCGTCACAGATACGCAGTATTTT. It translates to CASSFGNSVTDTQYF.